This T cell receptor (beta chain) was captured in a study of fetal regulatory T cell absence and autoimmunity. Study-wide background: Exocrine pancreas autoimmunity occurred in IPEX patients lacking clinical diabetes. Broader study findings: The oligoclonal enrichment was interpreted as supporting antigen-driven pancreatic autoimmunity before birth in IPEX syndrome.

The V end was cut by 5 bases, the J end by 6 bases, with 8 bases between. This CDR3 contains 12 residues. Per germline, CDR1 MNHEY and CDR2 SMNVEV (reference sequence). The assay was run at survey level. TCRdb keeps only in-frame clones here, not all; method: immunoSEQ multiplex PCR. The sample lists some 44,000 clones; around 85% were seen once. A word on this clone: Its target is unknown.

The genes are TRBV27 and TRBJ2-1; D perhaps matches TRBD1 (6 bases). This clonotype was obtained from a newborn boy with IPEX syndrome. Sequencing used cord blood. For the CDR3, the DNA is TGTGCCAGCAGTATACAGGGCAATGAGCAGTTCTTC. Residues: CASSIQGNEQFF.